This T cell receptor beta chain was identified during a study of glioma-infiltrating T cells. The V and J ends lost 0 bases and 0 bases respectively, with 11 bases between them. The CDR3 consists of 16 residues. The germline gives CDR1 ENHRY, CDR2 SYGVKD. TCR alpha and beta CDR3 regions were amplified from RNA using iRepertoire nested multiplex PCR. TCRdb fed the multiplex PCR reads into MiXCR, producing one record per CDR3 protein. This sample has more than 95,000 distinct CDR3 sequences; around 28% occur once, and the top ten carry approximately 43%. Remarks on this clonotype: This clone may be a read error of a much larger clone one base away.

Material for sequencing was glioma tissue, nonneoplastic brain tissue, or PBMCs (not recorded which). This receptor was taken from a human donor with low-grade glioma or glioblastoma, undergoing nonglioma brain surgery, or in good health (not recorded which). The chain carries TRBV10-3 and TRBJ1-1; no firm D call. CDR3 in amino acids: CAISESQGSLNTEAFF. In DNA, the CDR3 is TGTGCCATCAGTGAGTCTCAAGGGTCCCTGAACACTGAAGCTTTCTTT.